The rows below give T cell receptor beta chains drawn from one sample of a study of T cells in localized non-small cell lung cancer. Some clones are missing from TCRdb's copy, which holds only in-frame ones; the method was immunoSEQ multiplex PCR. The sample lists under 95,000 clones, around 80% seen once, with 9.5% in the top ten. This specimen was peripheral blood, taken before any cancer treatment. The receptors derive from a female donor over 55 with stage I lung adenocarcinoma. The CDR3 runs from the conserved cysteine through the conserved F or W. The order of the fields is CDR3 protein, CDR3 DNA, J gene, V gene, CDR3 length, D gene, clone size. D genes are given only for firm matches. Some rows mark clone size as missing; the rest say once, few, many or name a class of expanded clone.

cdr3_aa: CASSLRGTVTDTQYF
cdr3_nt: TGTGCCAGCAGTTTACGCGGGACAGTGACAGATACGCAGTATTTT
j_call: TRBJ2-3
v_call: TRBV27
cdr3_length: 15
d_call: NA
clone_size: NA

cdr3_aa: CAWSVGPRVGQPQHF
cdr3_nt: TGTGCCTGGAGTGTAGGCCCCAGGGTAGGGCAGCCCCAGCATTTT
j_call: TRBJ1-5
v_call: TRBV30
cdr3_length: 15
d_call: NA
clone_size: few

cdr3_aa: CASSDSVYSNQPQHF
cdr3_nt: TGTGCCAGTAGTGATTCGGTCTATAGCAATCAGCCCCAGCATTTT
j_call: TRBJ1-5
v_call: TRBV19
cdr3_length: 15
d_call: NA
clone_size: NA

cdr3_aa: CASSLDSRAVDTQYF
cdr3_nt: TGTGCCAGCAGCTTAGACTCTCGGGCAGTAGATACGCAGTATTTT
j_call: TRBJ2-3
v_call: TRBV7-9
cdr3_length: 15
d_call: NA
clone_size: once

cdr3_aa: CASSMGRTRNNEQFF
cdr3_nt: TGTGCCAGTAGTATGGGGCGGACTAGGAACAATGAGCAGTTCTTC
j_call: TRBJ2-1
v_call: TRBV19
cdr3_length: 15
d_call: TRBD2
clone_size: once

cdr3_aa: CASSLGYTDTQYF
cdr3_nt: TGTGCCAGCAGCTTAGGATACACAGATACGCAGTATTTT
j_call: TRBJ2-3
v_call: TRBV11-2
cdr3_length: 13
d_call: NA
clone_size: NA

cdr3_aa: CASSQDLGTGNEQFF
cdr3_nt: TGCGCCAGCAGCCAAGACCTAGGGACCGGGAATGAGCAGTTCTTC
j_call: TRBJ2-1
v_call: TRBV4-3
cdr3_length: 15
d_call: NA
clone_size: NA

cdr3_aa: CASSLLRRTGSYNEQFF
cdr3_nt: TGTGCCAGCAGCTTACTACGACGGACCGGCTCCTACAATGAGCAGTTCTTC
j_call: TRBJ2-1
v_call: TRBV27
cdr3_length: 17
d_call: NA
clone_size: few

cdr3_aa: CASSLALNYEQYF
cdr3_nt: TGTGCCAGCAGCTTGGCCCTTAACTACGAGCAGTACTTC
j_call: TRBJ2-7
v_call: TRBV5-4
cdr3_length: 13
d_call: NA
clone_size: NA

cdr3_aa: CASSVIGGEQYF
cdr3_nt: TGTGCCAGCAGCGTAATAGGGGGCGAGCAGTACTTC
j_call: TRBJ2-7
v_call: TRBV5-4
cdr3_length: 12
d_call: NA
clone_size: NA